This T cell receptor beta chain was captured by sequencing in a study of CD8+ T cells in alopecia areata. The germline V gene encodes CDR1 MNHEY and CDR2 SMNVEV (reference sequence). The CDR3 length is 15 residues. V was pared by 3 bases and J by 2 bases, with 5 bases of the junction left unmatched. The sequencing template was cDNA reverse transcribed from extracted RNA. Produced via immunoSEQ multiplex PCR; TCRdb's table is partial and in-frame only. This table has 95,000 to 120,000 clones, 58% appearing once. Material: NKG2D-low CD8+ T cells sorted from blood. This receptor was taken from a human donor with alopecia areata. V is TRBV27 and J is TRBJ2-7; TRBD2 matches at 9 bases. The CDR3 spells CASSLTSGSPYEQYF. The CDR3, as DNA: TGTGCCAGCAGTTTGACTAGCGGTTCCCCCTACGAGCAGTACTTC.